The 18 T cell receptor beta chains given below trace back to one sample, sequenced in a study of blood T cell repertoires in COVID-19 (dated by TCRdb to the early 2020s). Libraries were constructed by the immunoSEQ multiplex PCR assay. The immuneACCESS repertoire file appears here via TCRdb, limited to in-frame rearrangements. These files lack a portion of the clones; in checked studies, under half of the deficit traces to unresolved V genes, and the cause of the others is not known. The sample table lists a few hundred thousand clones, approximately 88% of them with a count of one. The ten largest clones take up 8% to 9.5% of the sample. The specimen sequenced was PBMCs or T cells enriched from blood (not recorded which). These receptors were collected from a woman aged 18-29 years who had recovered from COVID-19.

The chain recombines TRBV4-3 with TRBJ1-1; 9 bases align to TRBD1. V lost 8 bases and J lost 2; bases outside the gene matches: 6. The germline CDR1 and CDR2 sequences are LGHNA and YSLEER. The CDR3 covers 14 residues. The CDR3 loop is CASRLQGANTEAFF. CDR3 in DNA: TGCGCCAGCCGACTACAGGGGGCAAACACTGAAGCTTTCTTT.

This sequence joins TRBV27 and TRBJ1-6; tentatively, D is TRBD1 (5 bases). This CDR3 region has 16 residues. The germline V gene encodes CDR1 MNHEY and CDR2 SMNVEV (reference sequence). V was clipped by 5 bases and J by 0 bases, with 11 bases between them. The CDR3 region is CASSSTGISYNSPLHF. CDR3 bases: TGTGCCAGCAGTAGTACAGGTATCTCCTATAATTCACCCCTCCACTTT.

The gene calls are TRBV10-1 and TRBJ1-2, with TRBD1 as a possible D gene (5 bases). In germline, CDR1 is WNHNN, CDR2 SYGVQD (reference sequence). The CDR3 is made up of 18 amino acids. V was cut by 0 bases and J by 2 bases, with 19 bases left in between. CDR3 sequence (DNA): TGCGCCAGCAGTGAGTCCTTAAAGGGGCCTGAAGCAAACTATGGCTACACCTTC. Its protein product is CASSESLKGPEANYGYTF.

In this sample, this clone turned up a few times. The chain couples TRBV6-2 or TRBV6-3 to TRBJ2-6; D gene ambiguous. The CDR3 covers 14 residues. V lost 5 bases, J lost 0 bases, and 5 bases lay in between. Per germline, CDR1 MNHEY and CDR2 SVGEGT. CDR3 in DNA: TGTGCCAGCAGTACAGTCTCTGGGGCCAACGTCCTGACTTTC. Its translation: CASSTVSGANVLTF.

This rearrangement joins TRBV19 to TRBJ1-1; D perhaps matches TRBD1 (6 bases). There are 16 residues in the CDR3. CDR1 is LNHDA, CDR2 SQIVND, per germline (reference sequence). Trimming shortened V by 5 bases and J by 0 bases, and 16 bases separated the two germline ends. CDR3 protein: CASSPSTTGLNTEAFF. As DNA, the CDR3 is TGTGCCAGTAGTCCGTCCACGACAGGACTGAACACTGAAGCTTTCTTT.

The CDR3 DNA reads TGTGCCAGCAGACAGGGACCGAAATCCTACGAGCAGTACTTC. Amino acid sequence: CASRQGPKSYEQYF. The chain couples TRBV21-1 to TRBJ2-7; the table's D gene call, TRBD1, was not cross checked with the DNA. TRBV21-1 is reported as a pseudogene. The CDR3 is made up of 14 amino acids.

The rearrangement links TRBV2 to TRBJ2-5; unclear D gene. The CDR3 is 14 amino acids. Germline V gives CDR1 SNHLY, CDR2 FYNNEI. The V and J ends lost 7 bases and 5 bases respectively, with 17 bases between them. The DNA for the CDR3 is TGTGCCAGCATCTACAGTTTACGGCAGGAGACCCAGTACTTC. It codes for CASIYSLRQETQYF.

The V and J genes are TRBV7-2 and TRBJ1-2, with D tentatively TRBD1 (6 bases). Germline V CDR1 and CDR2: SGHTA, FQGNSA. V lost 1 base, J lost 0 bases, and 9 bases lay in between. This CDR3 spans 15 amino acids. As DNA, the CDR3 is TGTGCCAGCAGCTTAGTCTCAGGGGCTAACTATGGCTACACCTTC. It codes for CASSLVSGANYGYTF.

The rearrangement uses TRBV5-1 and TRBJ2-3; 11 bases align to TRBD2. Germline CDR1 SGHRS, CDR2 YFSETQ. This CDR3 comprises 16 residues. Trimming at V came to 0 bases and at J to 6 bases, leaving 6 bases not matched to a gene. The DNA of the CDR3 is TGCGCCAGCAGCTTGGTCCTAGCGGGGGGCATTGATACGCAGTATTTT. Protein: CASSLVLAGGIDTQYF.

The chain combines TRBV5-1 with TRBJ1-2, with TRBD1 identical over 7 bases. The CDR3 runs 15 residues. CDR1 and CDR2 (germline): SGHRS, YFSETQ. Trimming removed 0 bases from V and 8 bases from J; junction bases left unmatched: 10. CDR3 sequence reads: CASSLAPGGEWGYTF. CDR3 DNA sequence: TGCGCCAGCAGCTTGGCGCCAGGGGGAGAATGGGGCTACACCTTC.

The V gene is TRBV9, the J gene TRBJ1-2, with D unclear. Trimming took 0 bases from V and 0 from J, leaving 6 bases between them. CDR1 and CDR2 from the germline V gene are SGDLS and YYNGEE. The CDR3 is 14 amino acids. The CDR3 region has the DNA TGTGCCAGCAGCGTAGAGGGAGCTAACTATGGCTACACCTTC. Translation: CASSVEGANYGYTF.

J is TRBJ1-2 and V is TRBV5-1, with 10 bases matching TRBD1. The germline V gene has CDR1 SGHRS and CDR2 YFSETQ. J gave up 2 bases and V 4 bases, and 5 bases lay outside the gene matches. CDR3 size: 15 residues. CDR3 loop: CASSAGTGVNYGYTF. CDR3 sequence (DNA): TGCGCCAGCAGCGCCGGGACAGGGGTAAACTATGGCTACACCTTC. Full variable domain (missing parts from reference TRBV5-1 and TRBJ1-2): KAGVTQTPRYLIKTRGQQVTLSCSPISGHRSVSWYQQTPGQGLQFLFEYFSETQRNKGNFPGRFSGRQFSNSRSEMNVSTLELGDSALYLCASSAGTGVNYGYTFGSGTRLTVV.

The CDR3 here is CASSQVSRAEAFF. Here the CDR3 DNA reads TGTGCCAGCAGCCAAGTATCCAGGGCTGAAGCTTTCTTT. V usage is TRBV14 and J usage is TRBJ1-1, with D tentatively TRBD1 (5 bases). CDR1 and CDR2 from the germline V gene are SGHDN and FVKESK. Trimming left V 1 base short and J 6 bases short, with 9 bases between. The CDR3 loop spans 13 amino acids.

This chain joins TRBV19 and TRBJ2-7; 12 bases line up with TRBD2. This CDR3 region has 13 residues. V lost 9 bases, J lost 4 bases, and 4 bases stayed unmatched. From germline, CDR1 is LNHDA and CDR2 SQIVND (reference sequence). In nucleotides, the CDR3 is TGTGCCAGCTCTAGCGGGGGGGCTTACGAGCAGTACTTC. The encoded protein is CASSSGGAYEQYF.

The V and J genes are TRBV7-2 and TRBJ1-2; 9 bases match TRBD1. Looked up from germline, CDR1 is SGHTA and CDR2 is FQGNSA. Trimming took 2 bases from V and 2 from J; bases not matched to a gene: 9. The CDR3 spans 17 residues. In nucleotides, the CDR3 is TGTGCCAGCAGCTTATATTTAACCGGGACAGGGAACTATGGCTACACCTTC. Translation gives CASSLYLTGTGNYGYTF.

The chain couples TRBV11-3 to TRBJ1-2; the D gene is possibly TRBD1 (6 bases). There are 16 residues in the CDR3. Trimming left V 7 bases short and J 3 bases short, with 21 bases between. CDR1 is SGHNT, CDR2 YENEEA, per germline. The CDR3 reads CASMLRRKGVDYGYTF. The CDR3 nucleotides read TGTGCCAGCATGTTGAGACGAAAGGGGGTTGACTATGGCTACACCTTC.

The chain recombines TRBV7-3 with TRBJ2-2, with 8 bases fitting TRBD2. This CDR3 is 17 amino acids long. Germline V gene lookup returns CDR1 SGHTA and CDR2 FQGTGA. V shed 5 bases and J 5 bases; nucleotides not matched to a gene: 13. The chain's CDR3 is CASSPPRGGAKTGELFF. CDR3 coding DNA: TGTGCCAGCAGCCCCCCACGGGGGGGCGCTAAAACCGGGGAGCTGTTTTTT. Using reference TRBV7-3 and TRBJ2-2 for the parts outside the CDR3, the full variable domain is GAGVSQTPSNKVTEKGKYVELRCDPISGHTALYWYRQSLGQGPEFLIYFQGTGAADDSGLPNDRFFAVRPEGSVSTLKIQRTERGDSAVYLCASSPPRGGAKTGELFFGEGSRLTVL.

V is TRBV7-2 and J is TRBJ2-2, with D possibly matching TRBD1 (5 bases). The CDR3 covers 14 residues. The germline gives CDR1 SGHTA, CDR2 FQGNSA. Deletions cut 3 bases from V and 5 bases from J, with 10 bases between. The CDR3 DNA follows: TGTGCCAGCAGCTTCAAGGGGCGTACCGGGGAGCTGTTTTTT. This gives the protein CASSFKGRTGELFF.